The entry below describes one T cell receptor (beta chain). The data belong to a study of control samples from healthy donors and cancer patients. This CDR3 comprises 14 residues. Germline lookup yields CDR1 ENHRY and CDR2 SYGVKD. V was clipped by 4 bases and J by 5 bases, with 14 bases between them. TCRdb's table, derived via immunoSEQ multiplex PCR, lists solely in-frame clones and lacks some. Of over 150,000 clones in the sample, over 90% are singletons; the top ten hold over 1%. This receptor was taken from a woman in her 30s in good health. This chain connects TRBV10-3 to TRBJ2-5; D unclear. The sample was blood. The CDR3 protein is CAISVGKGYETQYF. In DNA, the CDR3 is TGTGCCATCAGTGTGGGGAAAGGTTACGAGACCCAGTACTTC.